The 24 T cell receptor beta chains listed next were all sequenced from one sample in a study of tumor-infiltrating lymphocytes in primary liver carcinoma. The input was approximately 500 ng total RNA; TCR beta cDNA was made from it with a constant-region primer. Generation of the TCR beta libraries relied on three nested multiplex PCR rounds using slightly modified ARM-PCR. The first two PCR rounds used TRBV1-TRBV30 forward primers with a C-beta reverse primer, around 10 cycles each. From the multiplex PCR reads, TCRdb called clonotypes with MiXCR, one entry per CDR3 protein. The sample contains approximately 22,000 distinct CDR3 sequences, around 72% of which appear only once. Co-extraction of RNA and DNA was performed on roughly 20-34 mg of unsorted bulk tissue. Sequencing used liver tumor tissue from sampling region 1. Subset here: tumor region T1, superior pole. Receptors originate from a man aged 40-49 years with primary liver carcinoma and hepatitis B virus infection.

This chain links TRBV29-1 with TRBJ2-7; 7 bases fit TRBD1. Per germline, CDR1 SQVTM and CDR2 ANQGSEA. The CDR3 spans 13 residues. V lost 4 bases to trimming and J lost 0 bases; unmatched junction nucleotides: 3. CDR3 residues: CSVGGTVSYEQYF. As DNA, the CDR3 is TGCAGCGTTGGAGGGACAGTCTCCTACGAGCAGTACTTC.

The chain carries TRBV6-1 and TRBJ2-3; D perhaps matches TRBD2 (6 bases). The CDR3 is 13 residues long. In germline, CDR1 is MNHNS, CDR2 SASEGT. V lost 11 bases and J 14 bases, leaving 26 bases between the germline ends. The CDR3 here is CADSSPIAERGYF. For the CDR3, the DNA is TGTGCCGACAGCAGCCCAATAGCGGAGAGGGGGTATTTT.

Concerning this clonotype: It may be a read error: a sequence one base away is much more abundant. This CDR3 is missing its conserved last phenylalanine or tryptophan, likely due to a read error. The chain carries TRBV11-2 and TRBJ1-5; TRBD1 is a possible D gene (6 bases). The CDR3 sequence is 16 residues long. Trimming cost V 1 base and J 4 bases, with 14 bases left between them. Germline CDR1 is SGHAT and CDR2 is FQNNGV. The CDR3 loop reads CASSLGPPGTNQPQHS. The CDR3 bases are TGTGCCAGCAGCTTAGGCCCTCCCGGGACAAATCAGCCCCAGCATTCT.

This clonotype was recorded a few times. This chain joins TRBV7-9 and TRBJ2-1; D possibly matches TRBD1 or TRBD2 (5 bases each). V was pared by 8 bases and J by 5 bases, with 13 bases between. CDR1 is SEHNR, CDR2 FQNEAQ, per germline (reference sequence). The CDR3 covers 13 residues. The DNA of the CDR3 is TGTGCCAGCGGATGGGACGCTAACAATGAGCAGTTCTTC. This translates into CASGWDANNEQFF.

In its sample, this clonotype was seen a few times. One end of the junction does not line up with germline, which may come from a read error. This chain links TRBV5-5 with TRBJ2-1; the D call may be TRBD1 or TRBD2 (5 bases each). Germline V gene data show CDR1 as SGHKS and CDR2 as YYEKEE (reference sequence). CDR3 length equals 15 residues. The CDR3 region has the DNA TGTGCCAGTAGCTTGGTTCCGGGACGGTGCAATGAGCAGTTCTTC. Amino acids: CASSLVPGRCNEQFF.

In this sample, this clonotype turned up once. Mismatch with germline at one junction end may stem from a read error. The V gene is TRBV4-2, the J gene TRBJ1-6; D is ambiguous. Germline V gene lookup returns CDR1 LGHNA and CDR2 YNFKEQ. The CDR3 sequence is 14 residues long. DNA for the CDR3: TGTGCTAGCAGCCAAGATGACATGTCTCCACCCCTCCACTTT. It is translated as CASSQDDMSPPLHF.

V gene TRBV21-1 combines with J gene TRBJ1-2; the table's D gene call, TRBD1, was not cross checked with the DNA. TRBV21-1 is labeled a pseudogene. This CDR3 contains 15 residues. The CDR3 DNA is TGTGCCAGCAATAATTACCCTGGGGGGGTATGTGGCTACACCTTC. This translates into CASNNYPGGVCGYTF.

This clonotype has a count of ten or more. J is TRBJ2-5 and V is TRBV18; 8 bases match TRBD1. CDR1 and CDR2 (germline): KGHSH, LQKENI. The CDR3 extends over 15 amino acids. V lost 4 bases to trimming and J lost 4 bases; unmatched junction nucleotides: 8. CDR3 region: CASSRRQGISETQYF. For the CDR3, the DNA is TGTGCCAGCTCACGCCGACAGGGGATCTCAGAGACCCAGTACTTC. Full variable domain (outside the CDR3, taken from reference TRBV18 and TRBJ2-5): NAGVMQNPRHLVRRRGQEARLRCSPMKGHSHVYWYRQLPEEGLKFMVYLQKENIIDESGMPKERFSAEFPKEGPSILRIQQVVRGDSAAYFCASSRRQGISETQYFGPGTRLLVL.

This clonotype was seen just once. With a much larger clone just one base away, this may be a read error. The chain joins TRBV2 to TRBJ2-7, with 7 bases fitting TRBD1. Germline V gives CDR1 SNHLY, CDR2 FYNNEI. V was clipped by 5 bases and J by 0 bases; unmatched bases: 7. The CDR3 spans 15 residues. In DNA, the CDR3 is TGTGCCAGCAGTCTCGACAGGGCAATCTCCTACGAGCAGTACTTC. It yields the protein CASSLDRAISYEQYF.

Notes on this clonotype: At one end, the junction sequence differs from germline, possibly due to a read error. The gene calls are TRBV7-8 and TRBJ1-1; 7 bases fit TRBD1. The CDR3 covers 15 residues. Per the germline V gene, CDR1 is SGHVS and CDR2 is FQNEAQ. For the CDR3, the DNA is TGTGATAGCAGTTTAGTAACAGGGGCGAACACTGGAGCTTTCTTT. This translates into CDSSLVTGANTGAFF.

On this clonotype: The conserved closing phenylalanine or tryptophan is absent in this CDR3, likely reflecting a read error. The V and J genes are TRBV11-2 and TRBJ1-2; TRBD1 might be the D (5 bases). The CDR3 extends over 16 amino acids. Germline V lookup: CDR1 SGHAT, CDR2 FQNNGV. The DNA of the CDR3 is TGTGCCAGCAGCATACGTCCCGGACACTCTAACTTTGGCTACACCTTA. Translation: CASSIRPGHSNFGYTL.

Concerning this clonotype itself: Germline and junction disagree at one end, which may indicate a read error. The chain combines TRBV5-1 with TRBJ2-1; TRBD1 or TRBD2 may be the D gene (5 bases each). Germline CDR1 SGHRS, CDR2 YFSETQ. This CDR3 has 16 amino acids. The CDR3 reads CASSLGGTNSYDEQFF. In DNA form, the CDR3 reads TGTGCCAGCAGCTTAGGTGGGACGAACTCCTACGATGAGCAGTTCTTC.

On this clonotype: Here the CDR3 omits its conserved ending phenylalanine or tryptophan, so a read error is the likely source. Because the CDR3's place on the DNA is in doubt, the DNA is left out and the CDR3 is given as listed by TCRdb. This CDR3 reads CASSLRAGGSGETQYL. The chain joins TRBV11-2 to TRBJ2-5; the table's D call, TRBD1, has no DNA check behind it. In germline, CDR1 is SGHAT, CDR2 FQNNGV. The CDR3 spans 16 amino acids, including both terminal residues.

As concerns this clonotype: At one end the junction does not follow the germline gene, possibly because of a read error. This chain joins TRBV5-1 and TRBJ2-7, with 7 bases identical to TRBD2. Germline assignment: CDR1 SGHRS and CDR2 YFSETQ. The CDR3 loop spans 14 amino acids. DNA for the CDR3: TGCGCCAGCGGCTTGGTGGTCAGGGACTACGAGCAGTACTTT. Translation: CASGLVVRDYEQYF.

The chain is built from TRBV28 and TRBJ2-1; possible D gene TRBD1, 5 bases. In germline, CDR1 is MDHEN, CDR2 SYDVKM. The CDR3 length is 15 residues. V lost 10 bases and J 4 bases, leaving 20 bases between the germline ends. The CDR3 reads CANKTELGQYNEQFF. CDR3 nucleotides: TGTGCCAACAAGACAGAGTTGGGTCAGTACAATGAGCAGTTCTTC. The variable domain in full, completed from reference TRBV28 and TRBJ2-1, reads DVKVTQSSRYLVKRTGEKVFLECVQDMDHENMFWYRQDPGLGLRLIYFSYDVKMKEKGDIPEGYSVSREKKERFSLILESASTNQTSMYLCANKTELGQYNEQFFGPGTRLTVL.

In this sample, this clonotype turned up a few times. The chain's CDR3 is CASSQLAGGLYEQYF. The CDR3 DNA reads TGTGCCAGCAGTCAATTAGCGGGAGGACTTTACGAGCAGTACTTC. The chain uses TRBV6-2 or TRBV6-3 and TRBJ2-7, with 10 bases aligning to TRBD2. This CDR3 region has 15 residues. Per germline, CDR1 MNHEY and CDR2 SVGEGT. V shed 5 bases and J 4 bases; nucleotides not matched to a gene: 8.

This clonotype was picked up one time. This CDR3 is missing its conserved last phenylalanine or tryptophan, likely due to a read error. This sequence joins TRBV5-5 and TRBJ2-2, with a weak D call TRBD1 (6 bases). Germline CDR1 reads SGHKS; CDR2 reads YYEKEE (reference sequence). This CDR3 comprises 13 residues. The CDR3 loop reads CASVVRDTRELFY. In nucleotides, the CDR3 is TGTGCCAGCGTTGTTCGGGACACCAGGGAGCTGTTTTAT.

Notes on this clonotype: An end of the junction does not agree with germline; a read error may underlie this. The chain joins TRBV11-2 to TRBJ2-5, with D possibly being TRBD2 (6 bases). Germline V CDR1 and CDR2: SGHAT, FQNNGV. CDR3 size: 18 residues. DNA of the CDR3: TGCGCCTGCAGCCTAGCGAGGCTAGCCCTGGGAAAAAAAGAGACCCAGTACTTC. Protein sequence: CACSLARLALGKKETQYF. The complete variable domain, with remaining parts taken from reference TRBV11-2 and TRBJ2-5, reads EAGVAQSPRYKIIEKRQSVAFWCNPISGHATLYWYQQILGQGPKLLIQFQNNGVVDDSQLPKDRFSAERLKGVDSTLKIQPAKLEDSAVYLCACSLARLALGKKETQYFGPGTRLLVL.

Comment on this clonotype: This may be a read error, as it is one base from a much larger clone. The CDR3 sequence: CASSLVYEHYF. The CDR3 coding sequence is TGTGCCAGCAGCTTAGTCTACGAGCACTACTTC. This rearrangement joins TRBV11-2 to TRBJ2-7; the D is unclear. The germline gives CDR1 SGHAT, CDR2 FQNNGV. The CDR3 extends over 11 amino acids.

About this clonotype: A read error may produce the germline difference seen at one junction end. The chain employs TRBV7-9 and TRBJ2-1, with a weak D call TRBD1 (6 bases). The CDR3 runs to 17 residues. Per the germline V gene, CDR1 is SEHNR and CDR2 is FQNEAQ (reference sequence). The CDR3 spells CASSLDRISAGHNEQFF. Written as DNA, the CDR3 is TGCGCCAGCAGCTTAGACAGGATTAGCGCAGGTCACAATGAGCAGTTCTTC.

The V gene is TRBV11-2, the J gene TRBJ2-7, with TRBD1 matching 8 bases. Germline CDR1 reads SGHAT; CDR2 reads FQNNGV. V lost 3 bases to trimming and J lost 9 bases; unmatched junction nucleotides: 13. The length of the CDR3 is 15 residues. CDR3 protein: CASSLVPGQGAVQYF. CDR3 bases: TGTGCCAGCAGCTTGGTTCCGGGGCAGGGGGCGGTGCAGTACTTC.

V usage is TRBV7-9 and J usage is TRBJ2-7, with a weak D call TRBD1 (6 bases). V gave up 2 bases and J gave up 2 bases, with 22 bases separating them. This CDR3 is 18 amino acids long. The germline gives CDR1 SEHNR, CDR2 FQNEAQ (reference sequence). The CDR3 region is CASSLYGRRNRETYEQYF. The CDR3 DNA sequence: TGTGCCAGCAGCTTATACGGCCGACGGAACAGGGAAACCTACGAGCAGTACTTC.

This clonotype was found many times. The chain joins TRBV5-4 to TRBJ2-3, with a weak D call TRBD2 (5 bases). The length of the CDR3 is 17 residues. From germline, CDR1 is SGHNT and CDR2 YYREEE (reference sequence). Trimming cost V 8 bases and J 2 bases, with 24 bases left between them. The CDR3 sequence is CASSVDGHPPPTDTQYF. CDR3 nucleotides: TGTGCCAGTAGCGTAGATGGGCACCCTCCACCCACAGATACGCAGTATTTT.

As for this clonotype: At one end, the junction sequence differs from germline, possibly due to a read error. The rearrangement joins TRBV11-2 to TRBJ2-5; TRBD1 is a possible D gene (5 bases). CDR3 length: 14 residues. Germline CDR1 is SGHAT and CDR2 is FQNNGV. This CDR3 is CVSSSRTKQETRYF. The DNA for the CDR3 is TGTGTCAGCAGCTCCCGGACAAAGCAAGAGACCCGGTACTTC.